This TCR beta chain was sequenced for a study of graft-versus-host responses after intestinal transplantation. Study background: The transplants performed in recipients were multivisceral, liver-intestinal, or isolated intestinal. General observations from the study: Recipient-marrow GvH clones were detected, some having first appeared in ileum or blood. Association was observed between peak circulating GvH clone levels and early post-transplant HvG declines. Allograft graft-versus-host to host-versus-graft clonal ratios ran high in patients with graft-donor T cell macrochimerism.

There are a few counts of this clone. What it recognizes is unknown. V shed 4 bases and J shed 3 bases, with 9 bases lying between them. CDR3 length: 13 amino acids. Germline-derived CDR1 and CDR2 are SNHLY and FYNNEI. This table comes from immunoSEQ multiplex PCR, and its TCRdb copy is limited to in-frame clones, with some not included. The table lists approximately 100,000 clones, less than 90% of them singletons. The TCR was taken from a human donor who received an intestinal transplant. V and J are TRBV2 and TRBJ1-1; D gene ambiguous. The source material was unstimulated CD4+ T cells sorted from spleen or lymph node cells, sampled before intestinal transplant. For the CDR3, the DNA is TGTGCCAGCAGTGCCGAATCGTACACTGAAGCTTTCTTT. It yields the protein CASSAESYTEAFF. Full variable domain (remainder filled in from reference TRBV2 and TRBJ1-1): EPEVTQTPSHQVTQMGQEVILRCVPISNHLYFYWYRQILGQKVEFLVSFYNNEISEKSEIFDDQFSVERPDGSNFTLKIRSTKLEDSAMYFCASSAESYTEAFFGQGTRLTVV.